Below, 28 T cell receptor beta chains from the same sample are listed, as sequenced in a study of CXCR3-negative and CXCR3-positive naive CD8 T cells. The TRB cDNA libraries were prepared by 5' RACE with UMI labels. Reanalyzing the 5' RACE reads, TCRdb keeps one entry per CDR3 protein, without DNA. In total, the table holds 100,000 to 150,000 distinct CDR3 sequences. Source material: naive CXCR3- CD8+ T cells from blood. The subset was: CD45RO-CCR7+CD27+CD95- naive CD8+ T cells lacking CXCR3 (TNR3-). Receptor source: a human donor in good health. Some clones in this sample may be carry-over from other donors' samples.

The J gene is TRBJ2-1, the V gene TRBV15; TCRdb returns TRBD1, unconfirmable since there is no DNA. The CDR3 is 15 residues long. CDR1 is LNHNV, CDR2 YYDKDF, per germline (reference sequence). Here the CDR3 reads CATSFRDGGDNEQFF.

The V and J genes are TRBV2 and TRBJ1-2; as DNA is missing, the TRBD1 call by TCRdb cannot be tested. Germline V gene data show CDR1 as SNHLY and CDR2 as FYNNEI. The CDR3 consists of 14 residues. Here the CDR3 reads CASETTGGDYGYTF. Drawing the rest from reference TRBV2 and TRBJ1-2, the complete variable domain is EPEVTQTPSHQVTQMGQEVILRCVPISNHLYFYWYRQILGQKVEFLVSFYNNEISEKSEIFDDQFSVERPDGSNFTLKIRSTKLEDSAMYFCASETTGGDYGYTFGSGTRLTVV.

The chain combines TRBV29-1 with TRBJ2-2; TCRdb selects TRBD2, and the lack of DNA leaves this call unchecked. The CDR3 is 13 residues long. Per germline, CDR1 SQVTM and CDR2 ANQGSEA. The CDR3 here is CSVVGRNTGELFF.

The gene calls are TRBV3-1 and TRBJ2-1; TCRdb lists TRBD1, though no DNA is available to test this call. The CDR3 has 16 residues. Per the germline V gene, CDR1 is LGHDT and CDR2 is YNNKEL (reference sequence). This chain's CDR3 is CASSRRTGRIYNEQFF.

The chain combines TRBV20-1 with TRBJ2-1. The CDR3 is 15 amino acids. Germline-derived CDR1 and CDR2 are DFQATT and SNEGSKA (reference sequence). The CDR3 region is CSARDHSSSYNEQFF.

The chain joins TRBV29-1 to TRBJ2-7; lacking DNA, the TRBD1 call made by TCRdb goes unchecked. Germline loops: CDR1 SQVTM, CDR2 ANQGSEA. The CDR3 has 15 residues. CDR3: CSVGPGLASSHEQYF.

The rearrangement links TRBV9 to TRBJ2-2. The CDR3 sequence is 15 residues long. CDR1 is SGDLS, CDR2 YYNGEE, per germline. The CDR3 here is CASSVEGWGTGELFF.

This chain uses TRBV29-1 with TRBJ2-7; the TRBD2 assignment by TCRdb is unverifiable without DNA. The CDR3 extends over 15 amino acids. Germline CDR1 reads SQVTM; CDR2 reads ANQGSEA. The CDR3 sequence: CSVEGASGGSYEQYF.

J is TRBJ2-7 and V is TRBV9; TCRdb proposes TRBD2, but this gene call is untestable without DNA. The CDR3 loop spans 17 amino acids. Germline V CDR1 and CDR2: SGDLS, YYNGEE. CDR3 residues: CASSVRGTEGHFDEQYF.

V usage is TRBV4-3 and J usage is TRBJ1-1; TCRdb's D call, TRBD1, is unchecked because there is no DNA. Germline CDR1 LGHNA, CDR2 YSLEER. The CDR3 runs to 14 residues. CDR3: CASTLGQGATEAFF.

This chain links TRBV28 with TRBJ2-7. The CDR3 sequence is 12 residues long. CDR1 and CDR2 (germline): MDHEN, SYDVKM. CDR3 in amino acids: CASSPRDREQYF. The entire variable domain, with the rest obtained from reference TRBV28 and TRBJ2-7, is as follows: DVKVTQSSRYLVKRTGEKVFLECVQDMDHENMFWYRQDPGLGLRLIYFSYDVKMKEKGDIPEGYSVSREKKERFSLILESASTNQTSMYLCASSPRDREQYFGPGTRLTVT.

This chain connects TRBV12-3 or TRBV12-4 to TRBJ1-1. The CDR3 has 13 residues. The chain's CDR3 is CASSNRGGTEAFF.

The chain links TRBV12-3 or TRBV12-4 to TRBJ2-7. This CDR3 is 15 amino acids long. This CDR3 is CASSPTWSGVYEQYF.

This rearrangement joins TRBV9 to TRBJ2-1; TCRdb lists TRBD1, though no DNA is available to test this call. In germline, CDR1 is SGDLS, CDR2 YYNGEE. The CDR3 has 15 amino acids. The CDR3: CASSVEGQGRNEQFF.

This rearrangement joins TRBV7-6 to TRBJ2-7; with no DNA, the TCRdb D assignment of TRBD1 cannot be verified. Germline assignment: CDR1 SGHVS and CDR2 FNYEAQ. This CDR3 is 15 amino acids long. The CDR3 sequence is CASSLGTGSSYEQYF. The full variable domain, completed using reference TRBV7-6 and TRBJ2-7, is GAGVSQSPRYKVTKRGQDVALRCDPISGHVSLYWYRQALGQGPEFLTYFNYEAQQDKSGLPNDRFSAERPEGSISTLTIQRTEQRDSAMYRCASSLGTGSSYEQYFGPGTRLTVT.

The CDR3 is CASSISQTQYF. This chain uses TRBV19 with TRBJ2-5. The CDR3 extends over 11 amino acids. From germline, CDR1 is LNHDA and CDR2 SQIVND (reference sequence).

V and J are TRBV4-3 and TRBJ2-7; as DNA is missing, the TRBD1 call by TCRdb cannot be tested. Per germline, CDR1 LGHNA and CDR2 YSLEER. The CDR3 is 17 amino acids. The CDR3 loop reads CASSQDYGRGAIYEQYF.

CDR3 in amino acids: CASSLVAGRQETQYF. This chain uses TRBV5-1 with TRBJ2-5. The CDR3 runs 15 residues. Germline CDR1 SGHRS, CDR2 YFSETQ.

J is TRBJ1-2 and V is TRBV4-3; no DNA is available, so the TRBD1 call from TCRdb remains unchecked. Germline V gene sequence: CDR1 LGHNA, CDR2 YSLEER. CDR3 length: 15 residues. CDR3 region: CASSQGGGSVYGYTF.

The chain employs TRBV5-1 and TRBJ2-5; checking the TCRdb D call of TRBD2 is not possible without DNA. This CDR3 has 15 residues. The germline V gene encodes CDR1 SGHRS and CDR2 YFSETQ. CDR3 sequence reads: CASSPGLANQETQYF.

V and J are TRBV29-1 and TRBJ2-5. Germline values: CDR1 SQVTM, CDR2 ANQGSEA. The CDR3 loop spans 14 amino acids. CDR3 sequence reads: CSVDYGSVGETQYF.

This chain connects TRBV4-3 to TRBJ1-4. Germline CDR1 and CDR2: LGHNA and YSLEER. The length of the CDR3 is 15 residues. CDR3 in amino acids: CASSQDYPLGEKLFF.

The genes are TRBV20-1 and TRBJ2-3; TCRdb's D gene call, TRBD2, goes unchecked for lack of DNA. The CDR3 is 16 amino acids. The germline V gene encodes CDR1 DFQATT and CDR2 SNEGSKA (reference sequence). The CDR3: CSARGFSSGGTDTQYF.

This sequence joins TRBV6-5 and TRBJ1-1; the D call from TCRdb, TRBD1, cannot be confirmed without DNA. The CDR3 covers 16 residues. CDR1 is MNHEY and CDR2 is SVGAGI in the germline V gene. This CDR3 is CASSPRQGAMNTEAFF.

The rearrangement joins TRBV7-6 to TRBJ2-6; TCRdb reports TRBD1, a call that lacks DNA to check it against. CDR3 length equals 16 residues. Per germline, CDR1 SGHVS and CDR2 FNYEAQ. The CDR3 is CASSSTGRSGANVLTF.

The CDR3 sequence: CSVEDEGGKQYF. The rearrangement joins TRBV29-1 to TRBJ2-7; TCRdb lists TRBD1, though no DNA is available to test this call. The length of the CDR3 is 12 residues. CDR1 SQVTM and CDR2 ANQGSEA come from the germline V gene.

This chain's CDR3 is CASSVYSYNEQFF. The rearrangement joins TRBV9 to TRBJ2-1. The CDR3 covers 13 residues. Looked up from germline, CDR1 is SGDLS and CDR2 is YYNGEE.

The CDR3 loop reads CASSKNGTDMTLAKNIQYF. The chain is built from TRBV21-1 and TRBJ2-4; the D gene TCRdb calls, TRBD1, cannot be checked with no DNA. TRBV21-1 is deemed a pseudogene. The CDR3 covers 19 residues.